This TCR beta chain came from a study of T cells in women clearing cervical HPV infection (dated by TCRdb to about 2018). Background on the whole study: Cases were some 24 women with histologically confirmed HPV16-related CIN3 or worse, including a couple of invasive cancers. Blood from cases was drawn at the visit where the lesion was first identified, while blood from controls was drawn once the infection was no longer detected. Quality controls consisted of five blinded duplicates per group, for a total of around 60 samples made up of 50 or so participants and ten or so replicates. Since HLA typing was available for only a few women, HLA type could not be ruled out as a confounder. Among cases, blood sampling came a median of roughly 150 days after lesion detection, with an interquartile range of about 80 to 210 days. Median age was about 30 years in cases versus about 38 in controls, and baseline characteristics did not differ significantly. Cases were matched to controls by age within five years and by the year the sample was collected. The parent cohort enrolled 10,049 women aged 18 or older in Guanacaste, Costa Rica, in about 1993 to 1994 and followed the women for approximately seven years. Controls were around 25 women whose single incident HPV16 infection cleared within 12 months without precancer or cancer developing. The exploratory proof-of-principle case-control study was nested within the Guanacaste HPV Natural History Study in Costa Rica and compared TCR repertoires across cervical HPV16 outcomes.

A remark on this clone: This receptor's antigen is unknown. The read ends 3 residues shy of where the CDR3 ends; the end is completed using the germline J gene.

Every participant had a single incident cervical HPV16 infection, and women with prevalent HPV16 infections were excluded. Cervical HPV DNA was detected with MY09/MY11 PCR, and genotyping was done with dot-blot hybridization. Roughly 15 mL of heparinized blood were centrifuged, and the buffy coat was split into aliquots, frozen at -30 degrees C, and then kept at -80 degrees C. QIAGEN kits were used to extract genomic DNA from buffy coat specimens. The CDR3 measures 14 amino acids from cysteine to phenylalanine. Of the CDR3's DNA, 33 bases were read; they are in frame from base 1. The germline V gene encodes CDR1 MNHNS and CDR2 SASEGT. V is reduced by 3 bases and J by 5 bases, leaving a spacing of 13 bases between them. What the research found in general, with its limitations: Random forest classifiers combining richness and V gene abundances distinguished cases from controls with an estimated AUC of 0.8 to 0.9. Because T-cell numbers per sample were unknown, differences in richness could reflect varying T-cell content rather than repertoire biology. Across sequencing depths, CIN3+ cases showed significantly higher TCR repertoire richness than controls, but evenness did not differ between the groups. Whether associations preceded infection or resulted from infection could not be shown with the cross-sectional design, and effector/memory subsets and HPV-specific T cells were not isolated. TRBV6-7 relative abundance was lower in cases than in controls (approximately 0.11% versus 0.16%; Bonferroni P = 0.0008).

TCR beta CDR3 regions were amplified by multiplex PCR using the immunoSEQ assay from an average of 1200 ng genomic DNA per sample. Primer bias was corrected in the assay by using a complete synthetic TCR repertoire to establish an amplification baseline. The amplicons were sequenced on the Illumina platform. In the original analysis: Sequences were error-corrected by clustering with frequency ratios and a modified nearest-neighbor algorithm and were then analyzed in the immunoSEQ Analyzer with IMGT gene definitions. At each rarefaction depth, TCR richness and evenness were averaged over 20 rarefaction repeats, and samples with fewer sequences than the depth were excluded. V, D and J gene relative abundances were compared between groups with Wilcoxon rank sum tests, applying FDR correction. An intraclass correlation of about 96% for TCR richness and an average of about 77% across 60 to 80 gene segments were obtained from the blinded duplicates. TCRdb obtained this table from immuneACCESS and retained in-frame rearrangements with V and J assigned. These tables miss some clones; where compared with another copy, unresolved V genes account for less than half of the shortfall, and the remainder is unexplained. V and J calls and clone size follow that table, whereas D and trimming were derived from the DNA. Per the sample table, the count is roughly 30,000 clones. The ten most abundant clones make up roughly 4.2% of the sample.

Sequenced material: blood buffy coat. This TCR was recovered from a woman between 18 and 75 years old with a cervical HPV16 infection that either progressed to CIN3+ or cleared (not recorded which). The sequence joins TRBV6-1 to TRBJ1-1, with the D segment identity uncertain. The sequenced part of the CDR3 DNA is TGTGCCAGCAGTGATTCGGGGTCTGGGACTGAA. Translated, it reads CASSDSGSGTE. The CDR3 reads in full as CASSDSGSGTEAFF.